What follows describes a single T cell receptor (beta chain). Its antigen is as yet unknown. TCRdb reanalysed the RT-PCR reads using MiXCR and keeps one entry per CDR3 protein. The sample has approximately 680,000 distinct CDR3 sequences, 15% to 17% seen once; the top ten hold about 9.9%. The data belong to a study of response to subunit inactivated influenza vaccine. The V end lost 0 bases, the J end lost 4 bases, and 14 bases lay between the germline ends. The CDR3 totals 16 residues. Germline V lookup: CDR1 SGHRS, CDR2 YFSETQ. Findings and limits, study-wide: Authors suggested each seasonal flu vaccination may recruit only limited numbers of new T cells.

This chain joins TRBV5-1 and TRBJ2-1; no clear D. The receptor's source is a man aged 45-65 years who received an inactivated influenza vaccine. The material was PBMCs from blood, obtained approximately 13 days after vaccination. The DNA of the CDR3 is TGCGCCAGCAGCTTGGCCGTCAGGAACACATACAATGAGCAGTTCTTC. It specifies CASSLAVRNTYNEQFF.